Detailed here is one T cell receptor beta chain. Its antigen remains undetermined. No per-base quality is available; no much larger clone lies one base away. TCRbeta CDR3 regions were amplified from genomic DNA using the immunoSEQ Assay, a bias-controlled multiplex PCR. Processing in the source paper ran as follows. The number of nucleated cells in each sample was estimated by amplification of reference gene primers within the assay. Sequence reads were collapsed and filtered to measure the absolute abundance of every unique TCRbeta CDR3 rearrangement. For each sample, productive Simpson clonality was calculated by taking the square root of Simpson's diversity index across productive rearrangements. TCRdb took this table from immuneACCESS and kept in-frame rearrangements with V and J called. Such tables lack part of the clones; where checked against another copy, unresolved V genes explain under half of the gap, and the rest is unexplained. V and J calls and clone size follow that table, whereas D and trimming were derived from the DNA. This sample lists 40,000 to 50,000 clones; roughly four fifths were detected once. Together, the top ten hold 30% to 40% of the sample.

The sample comes from a study of blood T cell repertoires in COVID-19 (TCRdb year 2020). About the study as a whole: The collaborator samples originated in the United States, Italy and Spain and spanned the acute and convalescent phases of COVID-19. Subjects who had been exposed to COVID-19, were actively infected with it, or had recovered from it provided the deeply sampled blood TCRbeta repertoires that made up the dataset. The material from the prospective study consisted of cDNA or gDNA derived from T cells, B-cell-depleted T cells, or PBMCs. Nearly every sample came with metadata listing a de-identified subject ID, COVID-19 status, age in years and sex. A freely available public database, intended as a resource for researchers studying the immune response to SARS-CoV-2, is where the repertoires were released. The samples were drawn from two sources: the first 160 participants of the ongoing ImmuneRACE study, and 1,200 or so subjects contributed by 6 global collaborators. Where available, HLA class I and class II types were taken from metadata supplied by the sample provider and were not determined by assay-based typing. Study-wide conclusions, independent of this receptor: Clinical and demographic metadata were provided uncurated, with the amount varying by source and participant.

Whole blood was collected in K2EDTA tubes by collaborating institutions according to the institutions' own protocols. For TCRbeta analysis, collaborators shipped samples as frozen whole blood, isolated PBMCs, or DNA extracted from either of those sample types. Reading from cysteine to phenylalanine, the CDR3 counts 15 amino acids. Of all the DNA, just the CDR3 is kept, 45 bases in frame from base 1. V trim: 4 bases; J trim: 4 bases; unmatched bases: 7. The germline V gene (reference sequence) yields SEHNR for CDR1 and FQNEAQ for CDR2. The clonotype comes from a man aged 35 to 55 with active or convalescent COVID-19. In this chain, TRBV7-9 is recombined with TRBJ2-5, with 9 bases matching TRBD2. The sample comprised peripheral blood. The nucleotide sequence is TGTGCCAGCAGCTACCTTAGCGGGAGCGGAGAGACCCAGTACTTC. Its protein is CASSYLSGSGETQYF.